This entry concerns a single T cell receptor (beta chain). Assay: immunoSEQ multiplex PCR; the TCRdb copy retains only in-frame clones and omits some. The table lists about 280,000 clones, 88% of them singletons. This CDR3 has 13 amino acids. CDR1 MRHNA and CDR2 SNTAGT come from the germline V gene. Trimming took 5 bases from V and 7 from J, leaving 9 bases between them. These data come from a study of blood T cell repertoires in COVID-19. The sequencing input was peripheral blood. This receptor was identified in a man younger than 30 with active or convalescent COVID-19. This chain uses TRBV6-4 with TRBJ1-6, with no clear D. CDR3 region: CASSSMSNSPLHF. As DNA, the CDR3 is TGTGCCAGCAGTTCGATGAGCAATTCACCCCTCCACTTT.